This TCR beta chain was obtained from a study of cytomegalovirus exposure and HLA in healthy donors. Study findings and constraints: V- and J-gene trimming in TCR beta was tied to a missense DCLRE1C variant by an analysis performed later. The majority of CMV-associated TCR beta chains were reported as apparently HLA-restricted in a later analysis.

This clone was counted only a few times. The antigen remains unidentified. With 60 Vbeta and 13 Jbeta primers, the PCR was carried out. Authors' analysis steps: Unique TCR beta chains totaled some 80 million in a later count, with roughly 10 million of them shared. Produced via immunoSEQ multiplex PCR; TCRdb's table is partial and in-frame only. The D gene and trimming were derived from the DNA, and the V and J assignments and clone size from that table. Of 150,000 or so clones in the sample, roughly 70% are singletons; the top ten hold approximately 7.1%. Trimming pared 5 bases from V and 2 bases from J, leaving 11 bases between. Germline lookup yields CDR1 SGHRS and CDR2 YFSETQ. The CDR3 length is 14 residues.

Input material: PBMCs. The TCR sequence derives from a man aged 35-49 years in good health and CMV-seropositive. The chain couples TRBV5-1 to TRBJ2-1; tentative D call: TRBD1 (6 bases). CDR3 region: CASSSGQTYNEQFF. CDR3 bases: TGCGCCAGCAGTTCCGGACAGACCTACAATGAGCAGTTCTTC.